This T cell receptor (beta chain) was captured in a study of cytomegalovirus exposure and HLA in healthy donors. The CDR3 totals 17 residues. V lost 1 base to trimming and J lost 0 bases; unmatched junction nucleotides: 4. CDR1 and CDR2 (germline): SGHVS, FQNEAQ. This clone was recorded only once. Antigen: not known. PCR involved 60 Vbeta and 13 Jbeta primers. Only in-frame clones appear in the TCRdb table, and some are missing; sequencing was by immunoSEQ multiplex PCR. The sample includes approximately 100,000 clones, approximately 75% of them seen just once. General study points: In a later analysis, parvovirus B19, influenza, CMV and Epstein-Barr virus appeared linked to several top co-occurrence clusters. The authors considered a cluster of highly shared sequence variants likely to be a sequencing artifact.

V is TRBV7-8 and J is TRBJ2-1; 9 nucleotides line up with TRBD2. This receptor was identified in a woman aged 40-49 years in good health and CMV-seronegative. The sequencing sample was made of PBMCs. The DNA of the CDR3 is TGTGCCAGCAGCTTAGAGGTAGCGGGGGTCTCCTACAATGAGCAGTTCTTC. Amino acids: CASSLEVAGVSYNEQFF.